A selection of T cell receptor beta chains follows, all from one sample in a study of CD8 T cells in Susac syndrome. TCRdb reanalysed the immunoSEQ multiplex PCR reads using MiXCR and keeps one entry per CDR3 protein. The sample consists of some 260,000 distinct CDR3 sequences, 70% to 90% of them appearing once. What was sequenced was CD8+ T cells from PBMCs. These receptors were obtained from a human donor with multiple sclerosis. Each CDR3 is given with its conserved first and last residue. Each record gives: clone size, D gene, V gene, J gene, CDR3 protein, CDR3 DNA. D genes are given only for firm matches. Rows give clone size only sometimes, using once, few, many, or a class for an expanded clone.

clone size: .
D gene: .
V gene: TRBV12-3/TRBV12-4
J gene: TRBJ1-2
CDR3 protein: CASSGPGFGGYTF
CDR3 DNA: TGTGCCAGCAGCGGCCCAGGGTTTGGAGGCTACACCTTC

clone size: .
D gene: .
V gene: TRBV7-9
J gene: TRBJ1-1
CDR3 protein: CASSWEGMNTEAFF
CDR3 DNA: TGTGCCAGCAGCTGGGAGGGCATGAACACTGAAGCTTTCTTT

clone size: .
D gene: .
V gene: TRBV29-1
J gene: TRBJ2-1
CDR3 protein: CSVGVFEQFF
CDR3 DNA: TGCAGCGTCGGGGTTTTTGAGCAGTTCTTC

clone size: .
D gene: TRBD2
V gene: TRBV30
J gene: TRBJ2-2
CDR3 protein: CAWNGLAGGDFNTGELFF
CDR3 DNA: TGTGCCTGGAATGGACTAGCGGGAGGGGATTTTAACACCGGGGAGCTGTTTTTT

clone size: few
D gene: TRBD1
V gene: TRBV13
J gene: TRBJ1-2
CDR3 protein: CASSPRTGQSYYGYTF
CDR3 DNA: TGTGCCAGCAGCCCCCGGACAGGGCAGTCTTACTATGGCTACACCTTC

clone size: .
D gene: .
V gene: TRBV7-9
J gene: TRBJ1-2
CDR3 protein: CASSPPGLNYGYTF
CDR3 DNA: TGTGCCAGCAGCCCTCCGGGGCTAAACTATGGCTACACCTTC

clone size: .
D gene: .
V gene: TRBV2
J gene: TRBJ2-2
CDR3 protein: CASSETPDTGELFF
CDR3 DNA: TGTGCCAGCAGTGAAACCCCCGACACCGGGGAGCTGTTTTTT

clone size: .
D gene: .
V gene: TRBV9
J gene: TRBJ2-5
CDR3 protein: CASSVNEETQYF
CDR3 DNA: TGTGCCAGCAGCGTCAATGAAGAGACCCAGTACTTC

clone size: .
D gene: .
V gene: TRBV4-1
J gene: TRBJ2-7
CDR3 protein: CASSFPGVGREQYF
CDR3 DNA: TGCGCCAGCAGTTTCCCGGGAGTAGGGCGGGAGCAGTACTTC

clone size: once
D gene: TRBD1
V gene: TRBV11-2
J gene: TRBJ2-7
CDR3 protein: CASSLDRGSYEQYF
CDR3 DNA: TGTGCCAGCAGCTTAGACAGGGGGTCCTACGAGCAGTACTTC

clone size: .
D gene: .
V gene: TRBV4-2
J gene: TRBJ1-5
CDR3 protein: CASSLNGNSNQPQHF
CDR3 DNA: TGTGCCAGCAGCTTAAACGGGAATAGCAATCAGCCCCAGCATTTT

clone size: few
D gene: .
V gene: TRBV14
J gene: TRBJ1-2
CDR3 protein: CASSQVISNYGYTF
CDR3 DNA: TGTGCCAGCAGCCAAGTGATCTCCAACTATGGCTACACCTTC

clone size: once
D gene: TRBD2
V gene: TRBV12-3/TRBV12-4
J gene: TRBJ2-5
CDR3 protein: CASSPHSGRGQETQYF
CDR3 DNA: TGTGCCAGCAGTCCTCATAGCGGGAGGGGGCAAGAGACCCAGTACTTC

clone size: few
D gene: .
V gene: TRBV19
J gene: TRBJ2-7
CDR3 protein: CATKGRRHEQYF
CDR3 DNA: TGTGCCACCAAAGGGCGGCGGCACGAGCAGTACTTC

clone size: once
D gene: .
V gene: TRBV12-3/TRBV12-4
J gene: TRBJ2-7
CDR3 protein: CASSKSGPQSSYEQYF
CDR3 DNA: TGTGCCAGCTCGAAATCCGGGCCCCAGAGCTCCTACGAGCAGTACTTC

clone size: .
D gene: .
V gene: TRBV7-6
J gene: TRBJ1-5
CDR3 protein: CASSFLQGPDQPQHF
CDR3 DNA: TGTGCCAGCAGCTTCCTTCAGGGACCCGACCAGCCCCAGCATTTT

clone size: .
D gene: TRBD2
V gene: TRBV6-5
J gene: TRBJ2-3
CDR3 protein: CASSSGLAGGPQDTQYF
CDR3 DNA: TGTGCCAGCAGTTCGGGACTAGCGGGAGGGCCTCAAGATACGCAGTATTTT

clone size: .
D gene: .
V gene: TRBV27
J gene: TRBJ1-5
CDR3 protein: CASRRSPNQPQHF
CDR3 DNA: TGTGCCAGCCGCCGGAGCCCCAATCAGCCCCAGCATTTT

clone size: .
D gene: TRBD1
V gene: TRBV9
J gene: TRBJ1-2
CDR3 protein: CASSVDAGDRGYTF
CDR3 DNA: TGTGCCAGCAGCGTAGATGCCGGGGACAGAGGCTACACCTTC

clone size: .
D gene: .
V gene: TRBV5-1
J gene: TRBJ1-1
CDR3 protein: CASRPGVGNTEVFF
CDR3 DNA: TGCGCCAGCAGGCCTGGGGTTGGGAACACTGAAGTTTTCTTT

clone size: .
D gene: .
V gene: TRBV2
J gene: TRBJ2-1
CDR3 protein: CASSEAPLAYEQFF
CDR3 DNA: TGTGCCAGCAGTGAAGCCCCCCTAGCGTATGAGCAGTTCTTC

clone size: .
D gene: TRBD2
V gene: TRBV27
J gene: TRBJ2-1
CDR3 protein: CAAFGRGTSGDNEQFF
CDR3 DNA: TGTGCCGCCTTCGGGAGGGGGACTAGCGGAGACAATGAGCAGTTCTTC

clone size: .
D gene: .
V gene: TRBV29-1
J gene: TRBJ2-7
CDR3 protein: CSVEGVPGDLSEQYF
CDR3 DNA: TGCAGCGTTGAAGGAGTACCAGGGGATCTGTCCGAGCAGTACTTC

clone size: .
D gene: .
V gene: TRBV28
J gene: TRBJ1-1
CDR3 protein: CASSLALEAEAFF
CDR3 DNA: TGTGCCAGCAGTTTAGCCCTTGAGGCTGAAGCTTTCTTT

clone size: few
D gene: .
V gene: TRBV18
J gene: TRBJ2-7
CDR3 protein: CASSARDTPYEQYF
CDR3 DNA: TGTGCCAGCTCAGCGAGGGACACCCCCTACGAGCAGTACTTC

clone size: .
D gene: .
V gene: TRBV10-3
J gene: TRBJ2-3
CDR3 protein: CAISEPEGDTQYF
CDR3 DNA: TGTGCCATCAGTGAGCCGGAAGGGGATACGCAGTATTTT

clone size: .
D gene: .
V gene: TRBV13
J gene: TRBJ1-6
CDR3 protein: CASSSHLLAGNSPLHF
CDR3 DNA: TGTGCCAGCAGCTCCCATCTTTTGGCCGGGAATTCACCCCTCCACTTT

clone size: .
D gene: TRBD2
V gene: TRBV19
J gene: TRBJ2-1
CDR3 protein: CASSLAGHVYEQFF
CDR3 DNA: TGTGCCAGTAGTCTAGCGGGACATGTCTATGAGCAGTTCTTC

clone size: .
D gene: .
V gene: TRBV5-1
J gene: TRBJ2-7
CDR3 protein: CASSLRAGGHEQYF
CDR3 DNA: TGCGCCAGCAGTTTGAGGGCTGGAGGCCACGAGCAGTACTTC

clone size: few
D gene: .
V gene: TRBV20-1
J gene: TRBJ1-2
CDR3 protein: CSAPCRETYGYTF
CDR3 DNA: TGCAGTGCTCCCTGCCGGGAGACCTATGGCTACACCTTC

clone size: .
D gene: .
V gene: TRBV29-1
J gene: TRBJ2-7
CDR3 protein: CSVEPTGSYEQYF
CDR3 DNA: TGCAGCGTTGAACCCACAGGGTCCTACGAGCAGTACTTC

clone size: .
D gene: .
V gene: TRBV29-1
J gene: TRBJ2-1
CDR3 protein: CSVASGGTYNEQFF
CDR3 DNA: TGCAGCGTTGCGTCCGGGGGCACCTACAATGAGCAGTTCTTC

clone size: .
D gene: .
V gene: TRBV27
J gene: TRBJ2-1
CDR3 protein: CASSLTGVNEQFF
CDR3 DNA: TGTGCCAGCAGTTTAACGGGAGTCAATGAGCAGTTCTTC

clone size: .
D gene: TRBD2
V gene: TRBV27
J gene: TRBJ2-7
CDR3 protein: CASSLPGLAGVNKQYF
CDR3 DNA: TGTGCCAGCAGTTTACCCGGACTAGCGGGAGTCAACAAGCAGTACTTC

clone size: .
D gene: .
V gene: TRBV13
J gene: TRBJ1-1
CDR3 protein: CASSLLGKAFF
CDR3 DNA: TGTGCCAGCAGCTTACTCGGGAAAGCTTTCTTT

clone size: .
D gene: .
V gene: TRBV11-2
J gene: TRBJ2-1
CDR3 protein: CASSWGPAHGPPRTDFNEQFF
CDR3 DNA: TGTGCCAGCAGCTGGGGTCCGGCCCACGGGCCTCCTAGGACTGATTTCAATGAGCAGTTCTTC

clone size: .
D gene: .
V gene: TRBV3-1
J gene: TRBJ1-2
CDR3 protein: CASSHYSWTGQLYGYTF
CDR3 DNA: TGTGCCAGCAGCCACTACTCCTGGACTGGACAGCTCTATGGCTACACCTTC

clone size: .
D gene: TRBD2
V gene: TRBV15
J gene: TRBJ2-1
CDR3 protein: CATSRGFGTSLDAEQFF
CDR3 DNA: TGTGCCACCAGCAGAGGGTTTGGGACTAGCCTCGATGCTGAGCAGTTCTTC

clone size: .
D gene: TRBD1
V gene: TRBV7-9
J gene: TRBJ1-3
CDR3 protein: CASSPRQGSRNTIYF
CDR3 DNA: TGTGCCAGCAGCCCGAGACAGGGAAGTAGAAACACCATATATTTT

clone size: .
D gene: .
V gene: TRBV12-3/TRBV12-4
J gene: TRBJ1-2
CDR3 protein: CASKRVSGYTF
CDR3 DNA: TGTGCCAGCAAGAGGGTCTCTGGCTACACCTTC

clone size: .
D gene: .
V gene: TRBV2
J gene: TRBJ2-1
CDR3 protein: CASSELLASATSNEQFF
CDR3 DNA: TGTGCCAGCAGTGAATTGCTGGCTAGCGCGACGAGCAATGAGCAGTTCTTC

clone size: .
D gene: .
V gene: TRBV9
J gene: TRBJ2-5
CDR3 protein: CASSLGSGQETQYF
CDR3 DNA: TGTGCCAGCAGCCTCGGGTCCGGGCAAGAGACCCAGTACTTC

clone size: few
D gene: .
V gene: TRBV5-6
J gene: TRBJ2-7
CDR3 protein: CASGVGASTYEQYF
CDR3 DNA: TGTGCCAGCGGAGTTGGAGCCTCCACCTACGAGCAGTACTTC

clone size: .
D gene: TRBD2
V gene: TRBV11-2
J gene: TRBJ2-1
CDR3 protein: CASTGLAGAYNEQFF
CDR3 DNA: TGTGCCAGCACGGGACTAGCGGGAGCCTACAATGAGCAGTTCTTC

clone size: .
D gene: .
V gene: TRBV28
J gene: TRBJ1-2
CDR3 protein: CASSPHGLLNYGYTF
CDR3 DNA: TGTGCCAGCAGTCCCCACGGCCTCCTCAACTATGGCTACACCTTC

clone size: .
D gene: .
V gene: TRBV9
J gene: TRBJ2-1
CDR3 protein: CASSGGPPLNEQFF
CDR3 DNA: TGTGCCAGCAGCGGCGGGCCGCCCCTGAATGAGCAGTTCTTC

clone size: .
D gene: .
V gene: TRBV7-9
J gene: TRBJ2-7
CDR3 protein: CASSSSVPGEQYF
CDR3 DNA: TGTGCCAGCAGCTCATCGGTGCCTGGCGAGCAGTACTTC

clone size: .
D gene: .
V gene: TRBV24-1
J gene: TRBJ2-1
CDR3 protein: CATSGLPPYNEQFF
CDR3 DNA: TGTGCCACCAGTGGGCTGCCGCCTTACAATGAGCAGTTCTTC

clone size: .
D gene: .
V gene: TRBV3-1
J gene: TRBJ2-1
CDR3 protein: CASSQVSKGYNEQFF
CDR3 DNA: TGTGCCAGCAGCCAAGTGTCGAAGGGGTACAATGAGCAGTTCTTC

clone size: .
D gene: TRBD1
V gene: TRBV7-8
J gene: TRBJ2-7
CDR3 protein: CASSLAGTGTREYYEQYF
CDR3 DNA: TGTGCCAGCAGCCTGGCCGGGACAGGGACTCGTGAATACTACGAGCAGTACTTC

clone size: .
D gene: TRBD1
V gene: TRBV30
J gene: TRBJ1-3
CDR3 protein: CAWSPPDRGYSGNTIYF
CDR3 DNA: TGTGCCTGGAGCCCCCCGGACAGGGGGTACTCTGGAAACACCATATATTTT

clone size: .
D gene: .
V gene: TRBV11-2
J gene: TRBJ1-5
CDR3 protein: CASSLTGHQPQHF
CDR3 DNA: TGTGCCAGCAGCTTAACAGGGCATCAGCCCCAGCATTTT

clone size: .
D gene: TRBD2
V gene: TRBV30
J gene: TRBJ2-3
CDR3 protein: CASFGGRERDTQYF
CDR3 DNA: TGTGCCTCCTTCGGTGGGCGGGAGAGGGATACGCAGTATTTT

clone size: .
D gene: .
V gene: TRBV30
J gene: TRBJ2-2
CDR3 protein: CAWRQGGAGELFF
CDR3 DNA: TGTGCCTGGAGACAGGGCGGCGCCGGGGAGCTGTTTTTT

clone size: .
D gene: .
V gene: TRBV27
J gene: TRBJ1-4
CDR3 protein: CASSRYPGPEKLFF
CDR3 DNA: TGTGCCAGCAGCCGATACCCGGGACCCGAAAAACTGTTTTTT